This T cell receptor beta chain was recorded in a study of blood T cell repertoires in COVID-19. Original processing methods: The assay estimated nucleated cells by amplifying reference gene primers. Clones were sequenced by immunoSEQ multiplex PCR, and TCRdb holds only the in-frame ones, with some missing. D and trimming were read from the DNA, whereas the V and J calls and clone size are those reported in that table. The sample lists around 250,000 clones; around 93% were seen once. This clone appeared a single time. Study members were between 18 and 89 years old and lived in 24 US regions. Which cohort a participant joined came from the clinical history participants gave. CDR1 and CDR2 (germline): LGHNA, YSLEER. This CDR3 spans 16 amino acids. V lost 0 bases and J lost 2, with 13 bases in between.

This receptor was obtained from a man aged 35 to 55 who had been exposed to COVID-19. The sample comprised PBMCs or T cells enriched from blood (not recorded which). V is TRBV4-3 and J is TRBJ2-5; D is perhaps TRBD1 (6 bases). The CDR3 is CASSQDTMTGQETQYF. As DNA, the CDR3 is TGCGCCAGCAGCCAAGATACGATGACAGGTCAAGAGACCCAGTACTTC.